The text below deals with one T cell receptor (beta chain). The data were obtained in a study of blood T cell repertoires in COVID-19. For the study at large: PBMCs, B-cell-depleted T cells, or T cells provided the cDNA or gDNA that made up the material.

This CDR3 has 15 amino acids. Germline V gene sequence: CDR1 SEHNR, CDR2 FQNEAQ (reference sequence). Trimming removed 4 bases at V and 8 bases at J, with 15 bases between. Profiled with immunoSEQ multiplex PCR; TCRdb holds only in-frame clones, not every one. The sample comprises 140,000 to 150,000 clones, over 75% of which are singletons, and around 13% rests with the top ten. Sequences were obtained from peripheral blood. The TCR comes from a man between 60 and 75 years old with active or convalescent COVID-19. The chain employs TRBV7-9 and TRBJ1-6; D not resolved. CDR3 protein: CASSSLEGSHSPLHF. DNA of the CDR3: TGTGCCAGCAGCTCGCTGGAGGGAAGCCATTCACCCCTCCACTTT.